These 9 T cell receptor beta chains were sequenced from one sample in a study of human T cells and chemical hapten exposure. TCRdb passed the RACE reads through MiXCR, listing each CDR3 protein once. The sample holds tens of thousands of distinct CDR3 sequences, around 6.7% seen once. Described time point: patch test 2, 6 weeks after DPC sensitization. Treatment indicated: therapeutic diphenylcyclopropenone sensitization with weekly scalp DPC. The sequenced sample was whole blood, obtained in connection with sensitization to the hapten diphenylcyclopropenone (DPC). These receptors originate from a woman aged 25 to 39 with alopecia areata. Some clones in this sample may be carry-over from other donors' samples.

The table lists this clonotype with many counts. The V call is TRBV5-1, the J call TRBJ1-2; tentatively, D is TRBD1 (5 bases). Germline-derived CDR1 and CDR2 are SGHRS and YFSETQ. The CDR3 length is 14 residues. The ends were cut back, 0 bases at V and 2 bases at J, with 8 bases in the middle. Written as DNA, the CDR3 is TGCGCCAGCAGCTTGGAGGGGTCCAACTATGGCTACACCTTC. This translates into CASSLEGSNYGYTF.

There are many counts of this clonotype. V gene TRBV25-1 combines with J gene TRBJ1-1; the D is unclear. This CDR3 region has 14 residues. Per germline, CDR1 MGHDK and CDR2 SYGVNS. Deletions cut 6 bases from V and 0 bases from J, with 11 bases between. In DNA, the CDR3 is TGTGCCAGCAGGGAACGGGCTGTGAACACTGAAGCTTTCTTT. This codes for CASRERAVNTEAFF. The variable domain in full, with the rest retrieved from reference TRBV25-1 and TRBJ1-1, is EADIYQTPRYLVIGTGKKITLECSQTMGHDKMYWYQQDPGMELHLIHYSYGVNSTEKGDLSSESTVSRIRTEHFPLTLESARPSHTSQYLCASRERAVNTEAFFGQGTRLTVV.

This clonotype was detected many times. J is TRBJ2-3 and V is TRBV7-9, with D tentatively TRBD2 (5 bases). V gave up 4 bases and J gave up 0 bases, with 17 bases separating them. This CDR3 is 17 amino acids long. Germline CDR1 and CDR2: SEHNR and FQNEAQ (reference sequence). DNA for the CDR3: TGTGCCAGCAGCTCCTCGGTCGGGAACCCTAGCACAGATACGCAGTATTTT. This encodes CASSSSVGNPSTDTQYF.

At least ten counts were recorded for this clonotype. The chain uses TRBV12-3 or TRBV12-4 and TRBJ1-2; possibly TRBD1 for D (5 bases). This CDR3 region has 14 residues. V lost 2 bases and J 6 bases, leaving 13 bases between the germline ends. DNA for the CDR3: TGTGCCAGCAGTTTAATGACAGTGGACGATGGCTACACCTTC. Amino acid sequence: CASSLMTVDDGYTF.

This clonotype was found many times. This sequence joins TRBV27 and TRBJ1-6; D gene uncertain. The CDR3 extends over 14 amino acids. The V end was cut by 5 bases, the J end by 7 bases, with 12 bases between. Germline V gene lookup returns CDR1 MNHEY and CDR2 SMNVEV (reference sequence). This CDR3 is CASSRTGSNSPLHF. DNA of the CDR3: TGTGCCAGCAGTCGAACCGGCTCGAATTCACCCCTCCACTTT.

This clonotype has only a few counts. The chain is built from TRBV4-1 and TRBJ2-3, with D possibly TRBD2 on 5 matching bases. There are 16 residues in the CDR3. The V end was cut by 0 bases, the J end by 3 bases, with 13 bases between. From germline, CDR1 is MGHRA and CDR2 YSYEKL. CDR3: CASSQDTRVGTDTQYF. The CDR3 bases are TGCGCCAGCAGCCAAGATACGAGGGTCGGAACAGATACGCAGTATTTT.

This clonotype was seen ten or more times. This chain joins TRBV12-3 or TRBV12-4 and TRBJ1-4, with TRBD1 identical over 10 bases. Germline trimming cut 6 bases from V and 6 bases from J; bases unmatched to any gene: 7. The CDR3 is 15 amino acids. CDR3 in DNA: TGTGCCAGCAGGACCCACGGGACAGGGGATGAAAAACTGTTTTTT. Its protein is CASRTHGTGDEKLFF.

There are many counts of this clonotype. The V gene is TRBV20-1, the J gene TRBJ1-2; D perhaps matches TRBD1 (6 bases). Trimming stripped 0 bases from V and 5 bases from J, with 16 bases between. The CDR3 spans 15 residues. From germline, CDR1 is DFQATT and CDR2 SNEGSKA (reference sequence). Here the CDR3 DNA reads TGCAGTGCTAGAGATCTACAGGGCTCTTTTTATGGCTACACCTTC. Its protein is CSARDLQGSFYGYTF.

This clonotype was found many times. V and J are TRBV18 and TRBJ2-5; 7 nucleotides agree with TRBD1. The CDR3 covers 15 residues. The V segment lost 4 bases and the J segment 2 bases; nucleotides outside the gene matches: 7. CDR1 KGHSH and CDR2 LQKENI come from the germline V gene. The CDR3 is CASSLTLTGQETQYF. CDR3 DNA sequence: TGTGCCAGCTCACTTACACTGACAGGGCAAGAGACCCAGTACTTC.